This T cell receptor beta chain comes out of a study of cytomegalovirus exposure and HLA in healthy donors. V lost 7 bases and J 3 bases, leaving 16 bases between the germline ends. The V gene's germline CDR1 is SEHNR and CDR2 FQNEAQ (reference sequence). The CDR3 length is 14 residues. PCR used 60 Vbeta primers and 13 Jbeta primers. The assay was immunoSEQ multiplex PCR, and TCRdb's table has in-frame clones only and misses some. This table holds under 150,000 clones, over 70% found once. The genes are TRBV7-9 and TRBJ2-7; TRBD1 is a possible D gene (6 bases). The material sequenced was PBMCs. The sequence derives from a woman younger than 30 in good health and CMV-seronegative. The CDR3 protein is CASTWGQGNYEQYF. CDR3 DNA: TGTGCCAGCACCTGGGGGCAGGGGAACTACGAGCAGTACTTC.